The present T cell receptor beta chain was sequenced within a study of blood T cell repertoires in COVID-19. Study details: The United States, Italy and Spain provided the acute and convalescent COVID-19 samples. T cells, B-cell-depleted T cells, or PBMCs supplied cDNA or gDNA.

In the source study's methods: Reference gene primer amplification yielded estimated nucleated cell counts. TCRdb's table, derived via immunoSEQ multiplex PCR, lists solely in-frame clones and lacks some. The DNA gave D and trimming, while V, J and clone size come from that table. Here the sample spans roughly 180,000 clones, under 90% being singletons. What was sequenced was peripheral blood. The TCR sequence derives from a woman of 80 years or more with active or convalescent COVID-19.

The CDR3 loop is CASSLLAGPVNTEAFF. In nucleotides, the CDR3 is TGTGCCAGCAGCCTCCTCGCGGGACCGGTGAACACTGAAGCTTTCTTT. V gene TRBV3-1 (or the pseudogene TRBV3-2) combines with J gene TRBJ1-1; D is perhaps TRBD1 (5 bases). CDR1 is LGHDT, CDR2 YNNKEL, per germline (reference sequence). Trimming removed 4 bases at V and 0 bases at J, with 15 bases between. The CDR3 is 16 residues long.